Presented here are 25 T cell receptor beta chains from one specimen sequenced in a study of cytomegalovirus exposure and HLA in healthy donors. The PCR used 60 Vbeta and 13 Jbeta primers. The method was immunoSEQ multiplex PCR; TCRdb's version includes in-frame clones alone and lacks a portion of them. Of around 140,000 clones in the sample, 82% were seen once. The sequenced sample was PBMCs. Receptors were obtained from a woman aged 45-65 years in good health and CMV-seropositive.

Concerning this clone itself: Its ends do not fully match the called genes, so a read error is possible. This chain uses TRBV6-5 with TRBJ2-1; TRBD2 matches at 8 bases. Germline CDR1 reads MNHEY; CDR2 reads SVGAGI. This CDR3 spans 15 amino acids. CDR3 protein: CVSSYVLAGYNEQFF. For the CDR3, the DNA is TGTGTCAGCAGTTACGTGCTAGCGGGTTACAATGAGCAGTTCTTC.

In DNA form, the CDR3 reads TGTGCCAGCAGCCCATCCGGGGGGCCCCACGGCGAGCAGTACTTC. This sequence encodes CASSPSGGPHGEQYF. The rearrangement uses TRBV7-6 and TRBJ2-5, with D possibly TRBD2 on 7 matching bases. The end of the DNA aligns better with TRBJ2-7, so the J call may be wrong. Germline assignment: CDR1 SGHVS and CDR2 FNYEAQ. CDR3 length equals 15 residues.

The rearrangement joins TRBV30 to TRBJ2-2; D perhaps matches TRBD1 (5 bases). The CDR3 is made up of 15 amino acids. From germline, CDR1 is GTSNPN and CDR2 SVGIG (reference sequence). Trimming removed 3 bases from V and 4 bases from J, with 15 bases in between. The CDR3, as DNA: TGTGCCTGGAGGTTCAAGGGGATTAGCACCGGGGAGCTGTTTTTT. The encoded protein is CAWRFKGISTGELFF.

The chain uses TRBV5-1 and TRBJ2-5, with D possibly being TRBD1 (6 bases). CDR1 and CDR2 from the germline V gene are SGHRS and YFSETQ. The V end lost 2 bases, the J end lost 5 bases, and 16 bases lay between the germline ends. The CDR3 sequence is 15 residues long. DNA for the CDR3: TGCGCCAGCAGCTTCCTTTCAGGGGCCGGGGAGACCCAGTACTTC. Its protein is CASSFLSGAGETQYF.

V and J are TRBV13 and TRBJ1-3, with unresolved D. V lost 6 bases and J lost 0, with 6 bases in between. The germline V gene encodes CDR1 PRHDT and CDR2 FYEKMQ (reference sequence). This CDR3 is 13 amino acids long. The CDR3 nucleotides are TGTGCCAGCAGGTTCGGCTCTGGAAACACCATATATTTT. Translating gives CASRFGSGNTIYF. The full variable domain, rest sourced from reference TRBV13 and TRBJ1-3, is AAGVIQSPRHLIKEKRETATLKCYPIPRHDTVYWYQQGPGQDPQFLISFYEKMQSDKGSIPDRFSAQQFSDYHSELNMSSLELGDSALYFCASRFGSGNTIYFGEGSWLTVV.

The chain is built from TRBV18 and TRBJ2-3, with D uncertain. This CDR3 contains 12 residues. Germline loops: CDR1 KGHSH, CDR2 LQKENI. The V end was cut by 3 bases, the J end by 2 bases, with 3 bases between. In nucleotides, the CDR3 is TGTGCCAGCTCACCCATCACAGATACGCAGTATTTT. Translating gives CASSPITDTQYF.

The rearrangement uses TRBV7-2 and TRBJ2-5; TRBD2 might be the D (5 bases). Per the germline V gene, CDR1 is SGHTA and CDR2 is FQGNSA. This CDR3 contains 17 residues. Trimming cost V 2 bases and J 2 bases, with 18 bases left between them. The CDR3 loop reads CASSLFQRSWEQETQYF. Written as DNA, the CDR3 is TGTGCCAGCAGCTTATTTCAACGGAGTTGGGAGCAAGAGACCCAGTACTTC. The whole variable domain, filled in from reference TRBV7-2 and TRBJ2-5, reads GAGVSQSPSNKVTEKGKDVELRCDPISGHTALYWYRQSLGQGLEFLIYFQGNSAPDKSGLPSDRFSAERTGGSVSTLTIQRTQQEDSAVYLCASSLFQRSWEQETQYFGPGTRLLVL.

The rearrangement uses TRBV5-4 and TRBJ1-4; 7 bases map to TRBD1. This CDR3 contains 16 residues. Germline assignment: CDR1 SGHNT and CDR2 YYREEE (reference sequence). Losses at the gene ends were 1 base for V and 6 bases for J; bases not matched to a gene: 9. CDR3 loop: CASSLWGRGTDEKLFF. DNA for the CDR3: TGTGCCAGCAGCTTGTGGGGTCGCGGGACAGATGAAAAACTGTTTTTT.

The chain has TRBV5-4 and TRBJ2-1, with 9 nucleotides matching TRBD2. This CDR3 contains 17 residues. Germline V lookup: CDR1 SGHNT, CDR2 YYREEE (reference sequence). Germline trimming cut 1 base from V and 6 bases from J; bases unmatched to any gene: 11. The CDR3: CASSLRPSGAGGNEQFF. Written as DNA, the CDR3 is TGTGCCAGCAGCTTGAGGCCTAGCGGGGCGGGGGGCAATGAGCAGTTCTTC.

The chain has TRBV7-9 and TRBJ2-7; 7 nucleotides agree with TRBD1. The germline CDR1 and CDR2 sequences are SEHNR and FQNEAQ (reference sequence). Germline trimming cut 5 bases from V and 3 bases from J; bases unmatched to any gene: 10. CDR3 length equals 15 residues. The DNA of the CDR3 is TGTGCCAGCAGCCCCGACAGGGCCCTAGGCTACGAGCAGTACTTC. Protein product: CASSPDRALGYEQYF.

This clone was detected only once. The chain recombines TRBV19 with TRBJ1-2, with a weak D call TRBD1 (6 bases). Trimming shortened V by 3 bases and J by 2 bases, and 10 bases separated the two germline ends. There are 14 residues in the CDR3. The germline gives CDR1 LNHDA, CDR2 SQIVND (reference sequence). The CDR3 DNA follows: TGTGCCAGTAGTATTATAGGACAGAACTATGGCTACACCTTC. Its translation: CASSIIGQNYGYTF.

The chain employs TRBV25-1 and TRBJ2-5, with D tentatively TRBD1 (6 bases). Germline CDR1 is MGHDK and CDR2 is SYGVNS. CDR3 length equals 13 residues. V was shortened by 4 bases and J by 1 base, with 7 bases between the two germline ends. The CDR3 bases are TGTGCCAGCAGTGGGGACACCCAAGAGACCCAGTACTTC. It is translated as CASSGDTQETQYF.

The rearrangement uses TRBV2 and TRBJ2-7; TRBD2 matches at 7 bases. This CDR3 contains 13 residues. V shed 7 bases and J 5 bases; nucleotides not matched to a gene: 8. The germline gives CDR1 SNHLY, CDR2 FYNNEI. The CDR3 coding sequence is TGTGCCAGCAACCGGGGGAGGGCCGACGAGCAGTACTTC. Its translation is CASNRGRADEQYF.

The chain recombines TRBV18 with TRBJ2-1; 8 nucleotides agree with TRBD2. The germline CDR1 and CDR2 sequences are KGHSH and LQKENI. This CDR3 contains 15 residues. V was pared by 5 bases and J by 3 bases, with 6 bases of the junction left unmatched. Written as DNA, the CDR3 is TGTGCCAGCTCATCAGCGGGGGCCTTCTACAATGAGCAGTTCTTC. Encoded protein: CASSSAGAFYNEQFF.

The chain links TRBV5-1 to TRBJ1-2; 7 bases fit TRBD1. V was pared by 4 bases and J by 5 bases, with 8 bases of the junction left unmatched. The CDR3 length is 14 residues. Germline V gene sequence: CDR1 SGHRS, CDR2 YFSETQ. The CDR3 reads CASSEQGLGYGYTF. CDR3 coding DNA: TGCGCCAGCAGCGAACAGGGGCTTGGGTATGGCTACACCTTC.

The chain combines TRBV7-9 with TRBJ1-4; D is undetermined. This CDR3 has 14 residues. Trimming took 7 bases from V and 5 from J, leaving 14 bases between them. The germline gives CDR1 SEHNR, CDR2 FQNEAQ (reference sequence). The CDR3 nucleotides are TGTGCCAGCACCCAGTCCCGCAGAAATGAAAAACTGTTTTTT. This encodes CASTQSRRNEKLFF.

The genes are TRBV6-5 and TRBJ2-1; 12 nucleotides line up with TRBD2. The V gene end was trimmed by 5 bases and the J gene end by 6 bases; junction bases not matched to a gene: 5. The CDR3 runs 15 residues. The germline gives CDR1 MNHEY, CDR2 SVGAGI. CDR3 sequence: CASSQTSGGGNEQFF. CDR3 nucleotide sequence: TGTGCCAGCAGTCAGACTAGCGGGGGTGGCAATGAGCAGTTCTTC.

The chain recombines TRBV6-6 with TRBJ2-7, with 10 nucleotides matching TRBD2. V lost 4 bases and J lost 0; bases outside the gene matches: 6. CDR1 and CDR2 from the germline V gene are MNHNY and SVGAGI (reference sequence). The CDR3 loop spans 16 amino acids. The CDR3 here is CASSSPSGSGSYEQYF. In DNA form, the CDR3 reads TGTGCCAGCAGTTCCCCTAGCGGGAGCGGCTCCTACGAGCAGTACTTC.

This sequence joins TRBV7-8 and TRBJ2-1, with 9 bases matching TRBD2. Germline assignment: CDR1 SGHVS and CDR2 FQNEAQ. V gave up 7 bases and J gave up 9 bases; unmatched junction bases: 10. CDR3 size: 14 residues. CDR3 region: CASIKWGGGAEQFF. DNA for the CDR3: TGTGCCAGCATCAAATGGGGCGGGGGGGCTGAGCAGTTCTTC.

The chain couples TRBV28 to TRBJ2-5; TRBD1 matches 8 bases. Germline V lookup: CDR1 MDHEN, CDR2 SYDVKM. After removal of 3 bases from V and 2 bases from J, the junction contained 5 bases not matched to a gene. The CDR3 covers 15 residues. CDR3 sequence (DNA): TGTGCCAGCAGTTTCCAGGGGGCGCGACAAGAGACCCAGTACTTC. This codes for CASSFQGARQETQYF.

To note about this clone: The junction does not match germline at one end; this may be a read error. The CDR3 loop reads CSSSLFSAGPRDEQFF. The DNA of the CDR3 is TGTTCCAGCAGCTTATTTTCCGCAGGCCCGAGAGATGAGCAGTTCTTC. The chain recombines TRBV7-9 with TRBJ2-1; D is unclear. This CDR3 has 16 residues. CDR1 is SEHNR, CDR2 FQNEAQ, per germline (reference sequence).

The V and J genes are TRBV10-3 and TRBJ1-1; no definite D call. V gave up 10 bases and J gave up 4 bases, with 19 bases separating them. Germline V gives CDR1 ENHRY, CDR2 SYGVKD. The CDR3 is 14 residues long. The CDR3 is CATAMEEEVTEAFF. The CDR3 DNA sequence: TGTGCCACCGCGATGGAAGAGGAGGTCACTGAAGCTTTCTTT.

The V gene is TRBV30, the J gene TRBJ2-3, with D uncertain. The germline V gene has CDR1 GTSNPN and CDR2 SVGIG (reference sequence). With 3 bases removed from V and 4 bases from J, the gap between germline ends came to 5 bases. CDR3 length equals 11 residues. CDR3 DNA sequence: TGTGCCTGGAGCGGAGCAGATACGCAGTATTTT. Translating it yields CAWSGADTQYF.

The gene calls are TRBV7-2 and TRBJ2-7; the match to TRBD2 covers 11 bases. The CDR3 covers 14 residues. V lost 4 bases to trimming and J lost 4 bases; unmatched junction nucleotides: 3. Germline CDR1 is SGHTA and CDR2 is FQGNSA. The CDR3 protein is CASSSTSGTYEQYF. CDR3 in DNA: TGTGCCAGCAGCTCGACTAGCGGGACATACGAGCAGTACTTC. The full variable domain, with the rest looked up from reference TRBV7-2 and TRBJ2-7, is GAGVSQSPSNKVTEKGKDVELRCDPISGHTALYWYRQSLGQGLEFLIYFQGNSAPDKSGLPSDRFSAERTGGSVSTLTIQRTQQEDSAVYLCASSSTSGTYEQYFGPGTRLTVT.

V and J are TRBV5-1 and TRBJ1-2; 7 bases are a match to TRBD1. This CDR3 spans 15 amino acids. V trimming: 6 bases; J trimming: 5 bases; junction bases outside the gene matches: 13. Germline CDR1 SGHRS, CDR2 YFSETQ. CDR3 in amino acids: CASTPQGPMLYGYTF. DNA of the CDR3: TGCGCCAGCACCCCACAGGGGCCCATGTTATATGGCTACACCTTC.